A selection of T cell receptor beta chains follows, all from one sample in a study of OX40 agonist ivuxolimab in advanced cancers. The protocol was immunoSEQ multiplex PCR, while the TCRdb copy is restricted to in-frame clones and leaves out a portion. The data hold 65,000 to 80,000 clones, with 91% observed a single time. The sample here was CD4+ or CD8+ T cells sorted from blood, taken in a trial of the OX40 agonist ivuxolimab. The receptors here all came from an adult with an advanced solid tumor such as melanoma, head and neck, liver or kidney cancer. The CDR3 runs from the conserved cysteine through the conserved F or W. The order of the fields is clone size, D gene, J gene, V gene, CDR3 protein, CDR3 DNA. D genes are given only for firm matches. Not all rows give a size; the values are once, few, many and, for expanded clones, a class.

size: -
D: -
J: TRBJ2-7
V: TRBV11-2
CDR3: CASSSGLGGSYEQYF
DNA: TGTGCCAGCAGCTCGGGTCTGGGGGGCTCCTACGAGCAGTACTTC

size: -
D: -
J: TRBJ2-3
V: TRBV7-3
CDR3: CASSPRLADTDTQYF
DNA: TGTGCCAGCAGCCCCCGATTAGCGGACACAGATACGCAGTATTTT

size: -
D: -
J: TRBJ1-5
V: TRBV2
CDR3: CASSLLGTPYSNQPQHF
DNA: TGTGCCAGCAGTCTCCTAGGGACACCATATAGCAATCAGCCCCAGCATTTT

size: -
D: TRBD1
J: TRBJ1-2
V: TRBV11-2
CDR3: CASSFGGAGGGYTF
DNA: TGTGCCAGCAGCTTTGGAGGGGCAGGGGGTGGCTACACCTTC

size: -
D: TRBD2
J: TRBJ2-1
V: TRBV19
CDR3: CASTLAGVFNEQFF
DNA: TGTGCCAGTACCCTAGCGGGAGTTTTCAATGAGCAGTTCTTC

size: -
D: -
J: TRBJ1-2
V: TRBV10-2
CDR3: CASSGKGNYGYTF
DNA: TGCGCCAGCAGTGGAAAAGGGAACTATGGCTACACCTTC

size: -
D: -
J: TRBJ1-1
V: TRBV5-1
CDR3: CASSLRQNTEAFF
DNA: TGCGCCAGCAGCTTGAGGCAGAACACTGAAGCTTTCTTT

size: -
D: -
J: TRBJ2-4
V: TRBV2
CDR3: CASSWTLNIQYF
DNA: TGTGCCAGCAGTTGGACACTGAACATTCAGTACTTC

size: -
D: -
J: TRBJ2-3
V: TRBV19
CDR3: CASRGASRSTDTQYF
DNA: TGTGCCAGTAGGGGGGCGTCTCGAAGCACAGATACGCAGTATTTT

size: -
D: -
J: TRBJ2-1
V: TRBV5-1
CDR3: CASSYDRNNEQFF
DNA: TGCGCCAGCAGCTATGACCGAAACAATGAGCAGTTCTTC

size: -
D: TRBD1
J: TRBJ1-4
V: TRBV2
CDR3: CASSVTGNRGNEKLFF
DNA: TGTGCCAGCAGTGTAACGGGAAACAGGGGTAATGAAAAACTGTTTTTT

size: -
D: -
J: TRBJ2-7
V: TRBV5-1
CDR3: CASSVFRESGEQYF
DNA: TGCGCCAGCAGCGTTTTCAGGGAATCGGGAGAGCAGTACTTC

size: -
D: -
J: TRBJ2-1
V: TRBV7-3
CDR3: CASSFSAQESANEQFF
DNA: TGTGCCAGCAGCTTTAGCGCTCAGGAGTCTGCCAATGAGCAGTTCTTC

size: -
D: TRBD1
J: TRBJ2-5
V: TRBV10-1
CDR3: CASAAGGSEETQYF
DNA: TGCGCCAGCGCGGCAGGGGGCTCAGAGGAGACCCAGTACTTC

size: -
D: -
J: TRBJ1-5
V: TRBV19
CDR3: CASNLAFGGANQPQHF
DNA: TGTGCCAGTAACTTAGCGTTTGGGGGTGCCAATCAGCCCCAGCATTTT

size: -
D: -
J: TRBJ2-4
V: TRBV9
CDR3: CASSVGGSRNIQYF
DNA: TGTGCCAGCAGCGTAGGTGGTTCGAGAAACATTCAGTACTTC

size: -
D: -
J: TRBJ2-3
V: TRBV2
CDR3: CASSGGVGPVTDTQYF
DNA: TGTGCCAGCAGTGGAGGAGTGGGTCCGGTCACAGATACGCAGTATTTT

size: -
D: -
J: TRBJ2-1
V: TRBV10-3
CDR3: CATAGFFNEQFF
DNA: TGTGCCACCGCAGGGTTTTTCAATGAGCAGTTCTTC

size: few
D: TRBD1
J: TRBJ2-5
V: TRBV5-4
CDR3: CASSRGTGGQETQYF
DNA: TGTGCCAGCAGCCGCGGGACAGGGGGCCAAGAGACCCAGTACTTC

size: -
D: TRBD1
J: TRBJ2-7
V: TRBV5-5
CDR3: CASSLGPGQGSYEQYF
DNA: TGTGCCAGCAGCTTGGGTCCGGGACAGGGGAGCTACGAGCAGTACTTC

size: -
D: -
J: TRBJ2-7
V: TRBV6-6
CDR3: CASSLLVSSEQYF
DNA: TGTGCCAGCAGCCTACTAGTTTCTTCCGAGCAGTACTTC

size: -
D: -
J: TRBJ1-1
V: TRBV6-5
CDR3: CASREVRTNTEAFF
DNA: TGTGCCAGCAGAGAAGTGCGCACGAACACTGAAGCTTTCTTT

size: -
D: -
J: TRBJ2-5
V: TRBV7-2
CDR3: CASSLRSGSETQYF
DNA: TGTGCCAGCAGCTTGAGGTCAGGGTCGGAGACCCAGTACTTC

size: -
D: -
J: TRBJ1-4
V: TRBV27
CDR3: CASMNFGSEKLFF
DNA: TGTGCCAGCATGAATTTTGGGTCTGAAAAACTGTTTTTT

size: -
D: TRBD2
J: TRBJ2-1
V: TRBV18
CDR3: CASSPLPRTSGYEQFF
DNA: TGTGCCAGCTCACCACTCCCCCGGACTAGCGGGTATGAGCAGTTCTTC

size: -
D: TRBD2
J: TRBJ2-3
V: TRBV5-4
CDR3: CASSLEGSGGTDTQYF
DNA: TGTGCCAGCAGCTTGGAAGGTAGCGGGGGCACAGATACGCAGTATTTT

size: -
D: -
J: TRBJ2-3
V: TRBV7-9
CDR3: CASSLRQGPDTQYF
DNA: TGTGCCAGCAGCTTAAGGCAGGGGCCAGATACGCAGTATTTT

size: -
D: TRBD2
J: TRBJ2-1
V: TRBV19
CDR3: CASTHGGVSYNEQFF
DNA: TGTGCCAGTACCCACGGGGGGGTCTCCTACAATGAGCAGTTCTTC

size: once
D: -
J: TRBJ2-7
V: TRBV14
CDR3: CASSQERYEQYF
DNA: TGTGCCAGCAGCCAAGAACGGTACGAGCAGTACTTC

size: -
D: -
J: TRBJ1-2
V: TRBV2
CDR3: CASSRDISGYTF
DNA: TGTGCCAGCAGCCGGGACATCTCCGGCTACACCTTC

size: -
D: TRBD1
J: TRBJ1-5
V: TRBV2
CDR3: CASTLRTGGNSNQPQHF
DNA: TGTGCCAGCACCCTCCGGACAGGGGGAAATAGCAATCAGCCCCAGCATTTT

size: -
D: -
J: TRBJ1-5
V: TRBV28
CDR3: CASSLLRVINQPQHF
DNA: TGTGCCAGCAGTTTATTGCGGGTCATCAATCAGCCCCAGCATTTT

size: -
D: TRBD2
J: TRBJ2-1
V: TRBV5-6
CDR3: CASSELAGGLPSYNEQFF
DNA: TGTGCCAGCAGCGAACTAGCGGGAGGACTCCCCTCCTACAATGAGCAGTTCTTC

size: -
D: TRBD1
J: TRBJ2-7
V: TRBV5-1
CDR3: CASSSQGGTDEQYF
DNA: TGCGCCAGCAGCTCACAGGGTGGGACAGACGAGCAGTACTTC

size: -
D: -
J: TRBJ2-5
V: TRBV28
CDR3: CASSFSRGRTGETQYF
DNA: TGTGCCAGCAGTTTTTCCAGAGGGAGAACAGGGGAGACCCAGTACTTC

size: -
D: -
J: TRBJ1-4
V: TRBV29-1
CDR3: CSVTSDGEKLFF
DNA: TGCAGCGTTACATCGGACGGTGAAAAACTGTTTTTT

size: -
D: -
J: TRBJ1-1
V: TRBV4-2
CDR3: CASSPTGPYTEAFF
DNA: TGTGCCAGCAGCCCGACCGGGCCCTACACTGAAGCTTTCTTT

size: -
D: -
J: TRBJ2-1
V: TRBV10-3
CDR3: CAISEGTGFGGINEQFF
DNA: TGTGCCATCAGTGAGGGAACGGGATTTGGGGGGATTAATGAGCAGTTCTTC

size: -
D: TRBD2
J: TRBJ2-1
V: TRBV5-1
CDR3: CASSSRTSGSLNEQFF
DNA: TGCGCCAGCAGCTCCCGGACTAGCGGGAGTTTGAATGAGCAGTTCTTC

size: -
D: -
J: TRBJ1-2
V: TRBV9
CDR3: CASSVGLSLTSGYTF
DNA: TGTGCCAGCAGCGTAGGTCTCAGCTTAACCTCAGGCTACACCTTC

size: -
D: -
J: TRBJ2-2
V: TRBV4-1
CDR3: CASSQVRLANTGELFF
DNA: TGCGCCAGCAGCCAAGTTCGGCTGGCGAACACCGGGGAGCTGTTTTTT

size: -
D: TRBD2
J: TRBJ2-1
V: TRBV6-5
CDR3: CASRDGLVDNEQFF
DNA: TGTGCCAGCAGAGACGGACTAGTAGACAATGAGCAGTTCTTC

size: -
D: -
J: TRBJ2-5
V: TRBV5-1
CDR3: CASSSGTRRYF
DNA: TGCGCCAGCAGCTCCGGGACCCGTCGGTACTTC

size: -
D: TRBD1
J: TRBJ1-5
V: TRBV6-1
CDR3: CASRETGSWPQHF
DNA: TGTGCCAGCAGAGAGACAGGGTCTTGGCCCCAGCATTTT

size: -
D: -
J: TRBJ2-3
V: TRBV10-3
CDR3: CATYGSGPNTDTQYF
DNA: TGTGCCACATATGGTTCGGGACCAAACACAGATACGCAGTATTTT

size: -
D: TRBD2
J: TRBJ2-3
V: TRBV29-1
CDR3: CSVPGLAGGRRPTDTQYF
DNA: TGCAGCGTACCCGGACTAGCGGGAGGCCGACGGCCCACAGATACGCAGTATTTT

size: -
D: -
J: TRBJ1-4
V: TRBV5-6
CDR3: CASSFFKSTNEKLFF
DNA: TGTGCCAGCAGCTTCTTTAAATCAACTAATGAAAAACTGTTTTTT

size: -
D: -
J: TRBJ2-5
V: TRBV5-1
CDR3: CASSLAGGRETQYF
DNA: TGCGCCAGCAGCTTGGCCGGTGGGAGAGAGACCCAGTACTTC

size: -
D: TRBD1
J: TRBJ2-5
V: TRBV6-5
CDR3: CASTPLDRDGETQYF
DNA: TGTGCCAGCACCCCCTTAGACAGGGACGGGGAGACCCAGTACTTC

size: -
D: TRBD2
J: TRBJ2-3
V: TRBV5-1
CDR3: CASSTQLAGGPTDTQYF
DNA: TGCGCCAGCAGCACACAACTAGCGGGAGGGCCAACAGATACGCAGTATTTT

size: -
D: -
J: TRBJ1-5
V: TRBV6-5
CDR3: CASSNRVSNQPQHF
DNA: TGTGCCAGCAGTAACAGGGTTAGCAATCAGCCCCAGCATTTT